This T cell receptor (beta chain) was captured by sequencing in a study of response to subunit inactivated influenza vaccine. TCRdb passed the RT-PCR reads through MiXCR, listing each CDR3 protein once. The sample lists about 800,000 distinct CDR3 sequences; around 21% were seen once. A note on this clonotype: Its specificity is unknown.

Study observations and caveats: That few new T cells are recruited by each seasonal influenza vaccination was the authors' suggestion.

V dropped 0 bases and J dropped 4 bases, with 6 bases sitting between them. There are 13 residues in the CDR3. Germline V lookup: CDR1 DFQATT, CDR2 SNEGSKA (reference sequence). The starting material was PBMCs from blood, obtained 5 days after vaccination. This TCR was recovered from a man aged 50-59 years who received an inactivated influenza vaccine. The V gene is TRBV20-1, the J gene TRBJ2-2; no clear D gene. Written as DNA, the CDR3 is TGCAGTGCTAGAGAGGCCCGCACCGGGGAGCTGTTTTTT. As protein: CSAREARTGELFF.